This record looks at one T cell receptor beta chain sequence and its context. No antigen is known for it. No clone much larger than this one lies a single base away; base qualities are absent. CDR1 and CDR2 (SGHVS, FNYEAQ) derive from the germline V gene. The CDR3 contains 13 residues, cysteine and phenylalanine counted. Only the CDR3 part of the read is kept: 39 bases, read in frame from the first base. V is pruned by 5 bases and J by 6 bases, leaving 7 bases of the junction without a gene match. Library construction relied on the immunoSEQ multiplex PCR assay. TCRdb took this table from immuneACCESS and kept in-frame rearrangements with V and J called. Such tables lack part of the clones; where checked against another copy, unresolved V genes explain under half of the gap, and the rest is unexplained. Recorded for this sample are over 70,000 clones; about 93% of them occurred a single time. The ten largest make up approximately 4.5% of the sample.

This sample was taken from a study of T cell changes during pregnancy in multiple sclerosis (dated by TCRdb to about 2019). Background for the entire study: The study looked at changes in the T cell repertoire across pregnancy in women with multiple sclerosis.

The chain is assembled from TRBV7-6 and TRBJ2-7; TRBD1 aligns with 7 central bases. Material: peripheral blood, obtained in the first trimester of pregnancy. This sequence originates from a female donor with multiple sclerosis, enrolled in a pregnancy study. The CDR3 in this case is CASSPLQGPEQYF. The DNA sequence is as follows: TGTGCCAGCAGCCCGTTACAGGGGCCCGAGCAGTACTTC.